This T cell receptor (beta chain) came from a study of control samples from healthy donors and cancer patients. The CDR3 loop spans 13 amino acids. The V end lost 10 bases, the J end lost 0 bases, and 12 bases lay between the germline ends. Germline V gene lookup returns CDR1 MNHEY and CDR2 SVGAGI. The data were produced by immunoSEQ multiplex PCR, yet TCRdb's version contains in-frame clones alone and is incomplete. The sample shows 21,000 or so clones, 75% to 90% of them seen only once. Source material: PBMCs. The chain has TRBV6-5 and TRBJ1-2; no clear D gene. The origin of this receptor is a man in his sixties with head and neck cancer. CDR3 nucleotide sequence: TGTGCCACGACCCACAGCACTAACTATGGCTACACCTTC. This translates into CATTHSTNYGYTF.